Sequencing of this T cell receptor beta chain was carried out in a study of T cell repertoires in cytomegalovirus infection (dated by TCRdb to the late 2010s). With respect to the entire study: Recently identified HLA-C-restricted CMV epitopes, whose presentation resists viral immunomodulation, were targeted by peptide stimulations together with well-studied HLA-B-restricted epitopes. Donor HLA type was relevant to the analysis, because carriage of CMV infection together with the matching HLA type was indicated by public TCR beta signatures. Beyond this particular receptor, the publication reports: The ex vivo response was dominated by HLA-C-restricted CMV-specific TCR beta clonotypes, which also provided the single most frequent clonotype in two of eight donors. Carriers of CMV infection plus the relevant HLA type were discriminated by the cumulative frequency of public TCR beta family members in the study cohort and in an independent approximately 360-donor cohort.

TCRdb shows the sequencer as Illumina HiSeq 1500. Using fastp at Q25 and MiXCR, TCRdb reprocessed the public reads and kept productive beta chains. Rows with one shared CDR3 protein collapse into an entry with the most common genes and DNA. The table for this sample lists about 110,000 distinct CDR3 sequences; around 28% of them were counted only once. The ten largest account for 81% of the sample. This clonotype was seen a few times. It lacks a known antigen. No base-level quality is on record; no much larger clone is a single base apart. CDR1 and CDR2 were assigned from the germline V gene (reference sequence) as SEHNR and FQNEAQ. Deletion took 3 bases off V and 0 bases off J, with a span of 10 bases between the germline ends. CDR3 length: 15 amino acids, cysteine to phenylalanine. Solely the CDR3 DNA is kept, with 45 bases framed from the first base. Read against the paper, the sample's treatment or condition label means: in vitro stimulation with specific CMV peptide epitopes to enrich CMV-specific T cells.

The specimen was CD8+ T cells from cultured PBMCs, collected from culture after CMV antigen stimulation. Recombination joined TRBV7-9 with TRBJ2-3, with TRBD1 tentatively as D gene (6 bases match). The origin of this receptor is a human donor in good health (CMV status not recorded). Some clones in this sample may be carry-over from other donors' samples. The DNA sequence follows: TGTGCCAGCAGCTTCAGGGGCGTCAGCACAGATACGCAGTATTTT. This encodes CASSFRGVSTDTQYF.